The clone carrying this T cell receptor (beta chain) was counted only a few times. The antigen is undetermined. These data are taken from a study of T-cell memory formation after mild COVID-19. Study-level background: For the most part, TCR clusters were specific to one donor. Points from the study as a whole: Several responding clones turned up in pre-infection memory, indicating that cross-reactive memory may have taken part. Clones which contracted sat mainly in CM and EM if CD4+, and in EMRA if CD8+.

Germline V gene sequence: CDR1 SGHKS, CDR2 YYEKEE (reference sequence). V dropped 7 bases and J dropped 8 bases, with 19 bases sitting between them. The CDR3 has 15 residues. TCRdb called the 5' RACE reads again in MiXCR, with one record for every CDR3 protein. There are a few hundred thousand distinct CDR3 sequences in the sample; less than 25% occur only once, and about 8.7% lies in the top ten. The rearrangement joins TRBV5-5 to TRBJ1-6; D possibly corresponds to TRBD1 (6 bases). The source is an adult woman who had mild COVID-19 (a few samples of this study predate the infection). Cell type and time point are not known. The material sequenced was PBMCs or a T cell subset sorted from them (not recorded which). CDR3 sequence reads: CASLKGTGTHSPLHF. The CDR3 nucleotides read TGTGCCAGCCTAAAGGGAACAGGGACCCATTCACCCCTCCACTTT.